What follows is one TCR beta chain and its context. Libraries were prepared by immunoSEQ multiplex PCR; TCRdb keeps only in-frame clonotypes and omits some of them. The sample shows under 250,000 clones, roughly 80% of them seen only once. The data are from a study of blood T cell repertoires in COVID-19. Study in general: T cells, B-cell-depleted T cells, or PBMCs provided the cDNA or gDNA that served as material.

The sequence came from a man older than 75 with acute or convalescent COVID-19. The sample comprised peripheral blood.

CDR3 protein: CASSQMTTSRETQYF. CDR3 DNA sequence: TGTGCCAGCAGCCAAATGACGACTAGCAGAGAGACCCAGTACTTC. The V call is TRBV3-1 (or the pseudogene TRBV3-2), the J call TRBJ2-5, with TRBD2 matching 7 bases. V shed 2 bases and J 4 bases; nucleotides not matched to a gene: 7. The CDR3 spans 15 residues. From germline, CDR1 is LGHDT and CDR2 YNNKEL (reference sequence).